The 20 T cell receptor beta chains below come from one sample, sequenced in a study of beta chain features in type 1 diabetes. As every portion of the isolated RNA was reverse transcribed, the sequencing read expressed TCRB transcripts. Clones were sequenced by immunoSEQ multiplex PCR, and TCRdb holds only the in-frame ones, with some missing. Found here are hundreds of thousands of clones, roughly 13% of them singletons; the top ten hold more than 0.025%. Sequenced material: naive CD4+ T cells from blood. The origin of the receptors is a woman between 40 and 50 years old in good health.

This clone turned up a few times. One junction end disagrees with the germline gene, perhaps due to a read error. The chain links TRBV10-3 to TRBJ2-5; 11 nucleotides line up with TRBD1. CDR1 ENHRY and CDR2 SYGVKD come from the germline V gene. The CDR3 totals 14 residues. The CDR3 DNA follows: TGTGCCATCAGTGATCCCAATGGAGGGACAGGGGGTCACTTC. This translates into CAISDPNGGTGGHF.

There are a few counts of this clone. This chain links TRBV4-2 with TRBJ2-4, with D perhaps matching TRBD2 (5 bases). Germline CDR1 and CDR2: LGHNA and YNFKEQ. The CDR3 runs 18 residues. Trimming cost V 1 base and J 0 bases, with 16 bases left between them. The chain's CDR3 is CASSQVAGTAEAKNIQYF. CDR3 nucleotides: TGTGCCAGCAGCCAAGTAGCAGGAACAGCGGAAGCCAAAAACATTCAGTACTTC.

This clone was detected only a few times. The chain combines TRBV29-1 with TRBJ2-5; D call uncertain. With 7 bases removed from V and 1 base from J, the gap between germline ends came to 10 bases. The V gene's germline CDR1 is SQVTM and CDR2 ANQGSEA. The CDR3 extends over 12 amino acids. The CDR3 reads CSGQTFQETQYF. As DNA, the CDR3 is TGCAGCGGCCAGACTTTCCAAGAGACCCAGTACTTC.

This clone showed up just a few times. The chain joins TRBV6-6 to TRBJ2-7, with TRBD2 matching over 11 bases. J was trimmed by 3 bases and V by 5 bases; bases with no gene match: 3. Germline V gene sequence: CDR1 MNHNY, CDR2 SVGAGI (reference sequence). The CDR3 length is 14 residues. The CDR3 DNA sequence: TGTGCCAGCAGTGAGACTAGCGGGATCTACGAGCAGTACTTC. This translates into CASSETSGIYEQYF.

This clone was seen more than once but under ten times. An end of the junction differs from the germline gene, which may be a read error. J is TRBJ1-6 and V is TRBV10-2; the match to TRBD1 covers 7 bases. From germline, CDR1 is WSHSY and CDR2 SAAADI. CDR3 length: 14 residues. This CDR3 is CASSGTAENSPLHF. The DNA of the CDR3 is TGCGCCAGTAGTGGGACAGCCGAAAATTCACCCCTCCACTTT.

In regard to this clone: Additional DNA sequences in this sample encode the identical CDR3. V usage is TRBV5-1 and J usage is TRBJ2-7, with a possible D match to TRBD1 (6 bases). Germline CDR1 and CDR2: SGHRS and YFSETQ. Trimming shortened V by 4 bases and J by 0 bases, and 11 bases separated the two germline ends. There are 14 residues in the CDR3. CDR3 coding DNA: TGCGCCAGCAGCCCCGGGACAAGCTCCTACGAGCAGTACTTC. Amino acids: CASSPGTSSYEQYF.

The chain uses TRBV18 and TRBJ1-1, with 7 bases identical to TRBD1. Trimming removed 0 bases from V and 4 bases from J; junction bases left unmatched: 5. CDR3 length equals 15 residues. Germline lookup yields CDR1 KGHSH and CDR2 LQKENI. CDR3 region: CASSPPSSGGTEAFF. CDR3 bases: TGTGCCAGCTCACCACCGTCTTCAGGGGGCACTGAAGCTTTCTTT.

The chain recombines TRBV2 with TRBJ1-2; unclear D gene. Between the trimmed V and J ends, which lost 8 bases and 1 base, there was a span of 14 bases. The CDR3 contains 14 residues. Germline CDR1 and CDR2: SNHLY and FYNNEI. The CDR3 protein is CASGRSSYNYGYTF. CDR3 nucleotide sequence: TGTGCCAGCGGGAGATCGTCATATAACTATGGCTACACCTTC. Full variable domain (outside the CDR3, taken from reference TRBV2 and TRBJ1-2): EPEVTQTPSHQVTQMGQEVILRCVPISNHLYFYWYRQILGQKVEFLVSFYNNEISEKSEIFDDQFSVERPDGSNFTLKIRSTKLEDSAMYFCASGRSSYNYGYTFGSGTRLTVV.

The CDR3 DNA sequence: TGCGCCAGCAGCTCGGCAGGGACACACACTGAAGCTTTCTTT. Translating it yields CASSSAGTHTEAFF. The chain joins TRBV5-1 to TRBJ1-1; tentative D call: TRBD1 (6 bases). The CDR3 loop spans 14 amino acids. With 3 bases removed from V and 3 bases from J, the gap between germline ends came to 12 bases. Per the germline V gene, CDR1 is SGHRS and CDR2 is YFSETQ.

The V call is TRBV6-5, the J call TRBJ1-2, with 8 bases matching TRBD1. Germline lookup yields CDR1 MNHEY and CDR2 SVGAGI. With 2 bases clipped from V and 4 bases from J, the junction kept 9 bases outside the gene matches. CDR3 length: 16 residues. The CDR3 DNA reads as TGTGCCAGCAGTTACCTGGACAGGGTCATTCCCTATGGCTACACCTTC. This translates into CASSYLDRVIPYGYTF.

This clone has more than one count but fewer than ten. This rearrangement joins TRBV18 to TRBJ2-5; D may be TRBD1 (5 bases). The CDR3 has 16 residues. Germline loops: CDR1 KGHSH, CDR2 LQKENI. With 3 bases removed from V and 1 base from J, the gap between germline ends came to 15 bases. In DNA form, the CDR3 reads TGTGCCAGCTCACCGGGGCTTCGCATGGGCCAAGAGACCCAGTACTTC. It translates to CASSPGLRMGQETQYF.

This chain uses TRBV18 with TRBJ1-4; D ambiguous. Trimming shortened V by 2 bases and J by 8 bases, and 12 bases separated the two germline ends. Germline assignment: CDR1 KGHSH and CDR2 LQKENI. The CDR3 sequence is 14 residues long. Written as DNA, the CDR3 is TGTGCCAGCTCACCAGACGCCCGGGTAGAAAAACTGTTTTTT. Translated, it gives CASSPDARVEKLFF.

The sample holds a few counts of this clone. J is TRBJ2-5 and V is TRBV18; possible D gene TRBD2, 6 bases. Deletions cut 5 bases from V and 2 bases from J, with 24 bases between. The V gene's germline CDR1 is KGHSH and CDR2 LQKENI. This CDR3 comprises 18 residues. The CDR3: CASSGIVRTPGGQETQYF. Here the CDR3 DNA reads TGTGCCAGCTCAGGGATCGTTAGGACTCCTGGAGGGCAAGAGACCCAGTACTTC.

V is TRBV25-1 and J is TRBJ1-6; 7 bases are shared with TRBD1. With V trimmed by 6 bases and J by 6 bases, 14 bases remained unmatched. The CDR3 contains 17 residues. Germline CDR1 and CDR2: MGHDK and SYGVNS. The CDR3 bases are TGTGCCAGCAGGGGCAGGGGGGCACTTGGAATTAATTCACCCCTCCACTTT. Its protein product is CASRGRGALGINSPLHF.

The V gene is TRBV21-1, the J gene TRBJ2-7; TRBD1, the D gene given by the table, was not confirmed from the DNA. TRBV21-1 is given as a pseudogene. The CDR3 sequence is 16 residues long. The CDR3 region is CASSKDWHRGSYEQYF. The DNA of the CDR3 is TGTGCCAGCAGCAAAGATTGGCACAGGGGGTCCTACGAGCAGTACTTC.

The chain employs TRBV6-6 and TRBJ2-3; no definite D call. The CDR3 contains 13 residues. CDR1 and CDR2 (germline): MNHNY, SVGAGI (reference sequence). Trimming shortened V by 2 bases and J by 5 bases, and 8 bases separated the two germline ends. The CDR3 loop is CASSYPPGDTQYF. The CDR3, as DNA: TGTGCCAGCAGTTACCCCCCGGGAGATACGCAGTATTTT.

This clone was seen ten or more times. Here the CDR3 DNA reads TGTGCATGGGGGGGACTAGTAGCCTCAGATACGCAGTATTTT. This gives the protein CAWGGLVASDTQYF. The chain recombines TRBV7-2 with TRBJ2-3, with TRBD2 matching 8 bases. The CDR3 sequence is 14 residues long. Looked up from germline, CDR1 is SGHTA and CDR2 is FQGNSA.

This clone was counted a few times. CDR3 sequence reads: CASKAVNYGYTF. The CDR3 DNA reads TGCGCCAGCAAAGCGGTCAACTATGGCTACACCTTC. The chain combines TRBV5-1 with TRBJ1-2; D not certain. Germline V CDR1 and CDR2: SGHRS, YFSETQ. CDR3 length equals 12 residues. The V end lost 6 bases, the J end lost 2 bases, and 8 bases lay between the germline ends.

This chain links TRBV5-1 with TRBJ1-2, with D possibly matching TRBD1 (5 bases). V shed 4 bases and J shed 3 bases, with 16 bases lying between them. Germline loops: CDR1 SGHRS, CDR2 YFSETQ. This CDR3 has 15 amino acids. The DNA of the CDR3 is TGCGCCAGCAGCCGACCCGGGGGGGACTACTATGGCTACACCTTC. It yields the protein CASSRPGGDYYGYTF.

This clone came up a few times. The gene calls are TRBV19 and TRBJ2-7; 12 bases match TRBD2. This CDR3 has 19 amino acids. Germline CDR1 and CDR2: LNHDA and SQIVND (reference sequence). Germline trimming cut 3 bases from V and 0 bases from J; bases unmatched to any gene: 12. The CDR3 here is CASSMAIRRLAGDSYEQYF. In DNA, the CDR3 is TGTGCCAGTAGTATGGCGATACGAAGACTAGCGGGGGACTCCTACGAGCAGTACTTC.